Presented here are 5 T cell receptor beta chains from one specimen sequenced in a study of cytomegalovirus exposure and HLA in healthy donors (dated by TCRdb to about 2017). To prepare the library, the immunoSEQ multiplex PCR assay was applied. Not all clones reach the TCRdb copy of this immuneACCESS table, which keeps in-frame sequences only. Checked studies attribute under half of the gap to unresolved V genes and leave the rest unexplained. The sample yields some 170,000 clones; roughly 90% were counted once. The ten most abundant clones make up about 2.2% of the sample. Source material: PBMCs. The receptors shown here come from a woman aged 18-30 years in good health and CMV-seronegative.

This sequence joins TRBV4-3 and TRBJ2-7; 12 bases fit TRBD2. CDR3 size: 17 residues. V shed 0 bases and J 2 bases; nucleotides not matched to a gene: 5. Germline assignment: CDR1 LGHNA and CDR2 YSLEER. As DNA, the CDR3 is TGCGCCAGCAGCCAAGAACTAGCGGGAGGTGGGCCCTACGAGCAGTACTTC. Protein: CASSQELAGGGPYEQYF.

The chain combines TRBV27 with TRBJ1-2; D gene unclear. Looked up from germline, CDR1 is MNHEY and CDR2 is SMNVEV (reference sequence). V dropped 6 bases and J dropped 1 base, with 15 bases sitting between them. This CDR3 contains 15 residues. The CDR3 protein is CASRLRGGINYGYTF. The CDR3 nucleotides are TGTGCCAGCAGACTCCGGGGTGGAATTAACTATGGCTACACCTTC.

This chain links TRBV4-1 with TRBJ2-7; possibly TRBD1 for D (5 bases). The CDR3 is 17 amino acids. The V end was cut by 2 bases, the J end by 5 bases, with 22 bases between. In germline, CDR1 is MGHRA, CDR2 YSYEKL. The CDR3 loop is CASSQSRMGQGQNEQYF. The DNA of the CDR3 is TGCGCCAGCAGCCAATCCCGCATGGGGCAGGGTCAGAACGAGCAGTACTTC.

CDR3: CASRGISYEQYF. CDR3 sequence (DNA): TGTGCCAGCCGGGGGATCTCCTACGAGCAGTACTTC. The chain carries TRBV7-9 and TRBJ2-7; D possibly corresponds to TRBD2 (6 bases). The CDR3 is 12 amino acids. Per germline, CDR1 SEHNR and CDR2 FQNEAQ (reference sequence). Deletions cut 8 bases from V and 0 bases from J, with 8 bases between. Full variable domain (rest looked up from reference TRBV7-9 and TRBJ2-7): DTGVSQNPRHKITKRGQNVTFRCDPISEHNRLYWYRQTLGQGPEFLTYFQNEAQLEKSRLLSDRFSAERPKGSFSTLEIQRTEQGDSAMYLCASRGISYEQYFGPGTRLTVT.

This clone was picked up one time. This chain links TRBV5-6 with TRBJ2-3, with 8 nucleotides matching TRBD2. The germline CDR1 and CDR2 sequences are SGHDT and YYEEEE. The CDR3 contains 18 residues. Germline trimming cut 0 bases from V and 1 base from J; bases unmatched to any gene: 10. The CDR3 here is CASSLERGLGRRTDTQYF. Here the CDR3 DNA reads TGTGCCAGCAGCTTGGAAAGGGGACTAGGGAGACGCACAGATACGCAGTATTTT.